A selection of T cell receptor beta chains follows, all from one sample in a study of T-cell reconstitution after alpha-beta-depleted transplantation in children. Each CDR3 protein gets one entry after TCRdb re-called the PCR reads with MiXCR. The profile shows under 850,000 distinct CDR3 sequences, less than 15% of them singletons. This specimen consisted of PBMCs, obtained before TCRalphabeta/CD19-depleted stem cell transplant. These receptor sequences come from a girl between 2 and 10 years old with congenital amegakaryocytic thrombocytopenia, due to receive a stem cell transplant. Both conserved end residues are part of each CDR3.

cdr3_aa,v_call,j_call
CASTIDSSGYTF,TRBV28,TRBJ1-2
CASGLVVQPDISGNTIYF,TRBV12-5,TRBJ1-3
CASALSYLGQETQYF,TRBV12-5,TRBJ2-5
CASSSGPSAFF,TRBV12-3/TRBV12-4,TRBJ1-1
CAIKSVAGGPSEETQYF,TRBV10-3,TRBJ2-5
CASGRSGHSNTEAFF,TRBV12-5,TRBJ1-1
CATRKAYEQYF,TRBV27,TRBJ2-7
CASRTTSGSYEQYF,TRBV19,TRBJ2-7
CSALGPGQQDNEQFF,TRBV20-1,TRBJ2-1
CASSARRETEAFF,TRBV25-1,TRBJ1-1
CASSQIGGGQKVTDTQYF,TRBV12-3/TRBV12-4,TRBJ2-3
CASSLPLAGEQYF,TRBV7-9,TRBJ2-7
CASSSDPANVLTF,TRBV27,TRBJ2-6
CSVEHNWGDTQYF,TRBV29-1,TRBJ2-3
CASSLSSGAPLSYNEQFF,TRBV3-1,TRBJ2-1
CAWRTSGSSYEQYF,TRBV30,TRBJ2-7
CASSWQANYEQYF,TRBV27,TRBJ2-7
CASSLSTTPYNEQFF,TRBV27,TRBJ2-1
CASRSGRTQQSQYF,TRBV19,TRBJ2-5
CASSLTGESAFF,TRBV5-1,TRBJ1-1
CASSLAAASTDTQYF,TRBV5-1,TRBJ2-3
CSVAARGQYNEQFF,TRBV29-1,TRBJ2-1
CASSSRPGQRSNYGYTF,TRBV5-1,TRBJ1-2
CASSLSGGTNTGELFF,TRBV5-1,TRBJ2-2
CASSLFGWDKLAGEGNEQFF,TRBV11-3,TRBJ2-1
CAAKGENTGELFF,TRBV5-1,TRBJ2-2
CSANGLGSGEFTDTQYF,TRBV20-1,TRBJ2-3
CSAGLAGSSYEQYF,TRBV20-1,TRBJ2-7